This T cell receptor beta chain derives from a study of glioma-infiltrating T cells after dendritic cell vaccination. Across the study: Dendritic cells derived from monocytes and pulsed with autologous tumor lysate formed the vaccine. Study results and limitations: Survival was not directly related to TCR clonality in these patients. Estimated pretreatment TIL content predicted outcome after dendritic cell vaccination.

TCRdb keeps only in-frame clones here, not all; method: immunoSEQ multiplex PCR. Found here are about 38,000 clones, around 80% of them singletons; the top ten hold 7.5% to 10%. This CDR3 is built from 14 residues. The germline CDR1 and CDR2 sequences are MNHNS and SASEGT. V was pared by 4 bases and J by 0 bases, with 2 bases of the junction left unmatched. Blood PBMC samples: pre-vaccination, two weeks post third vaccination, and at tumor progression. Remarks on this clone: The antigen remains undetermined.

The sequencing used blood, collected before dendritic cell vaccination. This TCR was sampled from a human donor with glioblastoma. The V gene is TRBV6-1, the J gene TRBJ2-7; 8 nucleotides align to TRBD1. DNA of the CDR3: TGTGCCAGCAGTGGGGACAGGAGCTCCTACGAGCAGTACTTC. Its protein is CASSGDRSSYEQYF.